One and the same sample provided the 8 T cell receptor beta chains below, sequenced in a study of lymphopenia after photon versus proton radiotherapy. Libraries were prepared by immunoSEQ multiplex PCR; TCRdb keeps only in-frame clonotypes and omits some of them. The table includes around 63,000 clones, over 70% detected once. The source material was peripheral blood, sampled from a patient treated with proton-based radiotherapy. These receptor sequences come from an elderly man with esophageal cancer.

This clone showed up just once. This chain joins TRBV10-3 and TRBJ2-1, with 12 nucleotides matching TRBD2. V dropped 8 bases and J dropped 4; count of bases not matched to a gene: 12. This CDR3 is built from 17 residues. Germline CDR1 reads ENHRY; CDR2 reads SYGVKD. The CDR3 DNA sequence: TGTGCCATCGGAACACTAGCGGGGGGCCCCGGGTACAATGAGCAGTTCTTC. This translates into CAIGTLAGGPGYNEQFF.

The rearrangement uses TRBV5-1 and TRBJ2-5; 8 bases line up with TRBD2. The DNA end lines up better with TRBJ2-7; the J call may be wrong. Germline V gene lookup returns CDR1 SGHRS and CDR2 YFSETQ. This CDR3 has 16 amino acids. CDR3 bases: TGCGCCAGCAGCTCAACCGCGGGACTAGATTATTACGAGCAGTACTTC. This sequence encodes CASSSTAGLDYYEQYF.

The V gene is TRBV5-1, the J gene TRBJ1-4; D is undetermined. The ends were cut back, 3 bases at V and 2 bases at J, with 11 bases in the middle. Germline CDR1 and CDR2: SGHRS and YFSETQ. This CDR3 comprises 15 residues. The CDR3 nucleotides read TGCGCCAGCAGCTCTCTCGGTAGGACTAATGAAAAACTGTTTTTT. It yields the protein CASSSLGRTNEKLFF.

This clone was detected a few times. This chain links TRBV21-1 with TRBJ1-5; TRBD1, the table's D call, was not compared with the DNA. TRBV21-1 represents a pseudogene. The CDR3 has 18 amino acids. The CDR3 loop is CQNSGTSTARVCNQPQHF. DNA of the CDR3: TGTCAGAACTCCGGGACAAGCACAGCTAGGGTTTGCAATCAGCCCCAGCATTTT.

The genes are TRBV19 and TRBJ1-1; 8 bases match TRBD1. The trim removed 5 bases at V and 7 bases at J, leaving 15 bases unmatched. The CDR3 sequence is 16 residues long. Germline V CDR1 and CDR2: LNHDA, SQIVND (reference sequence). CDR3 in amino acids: CASSPWTGSVFGEAFF. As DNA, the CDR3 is TGTGCCAGTAGTCCCTGGACAGGGTCGGTATTTGGTGAAGCTTTCTTT.

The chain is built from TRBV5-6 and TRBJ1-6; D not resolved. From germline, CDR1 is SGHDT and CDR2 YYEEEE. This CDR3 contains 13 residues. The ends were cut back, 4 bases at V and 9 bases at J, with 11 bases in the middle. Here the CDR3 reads CASSSLPSSPLHF. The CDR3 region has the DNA TGTGCCAGCAGCAGCCTCCCGAGTTCACCCCTCCACTTT.

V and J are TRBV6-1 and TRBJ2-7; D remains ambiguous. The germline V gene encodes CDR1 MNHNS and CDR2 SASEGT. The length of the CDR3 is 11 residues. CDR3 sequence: CASSDGARISV. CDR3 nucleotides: TGTGCCAGCAGTGATGGTGCTAGAATCTCCGTC.

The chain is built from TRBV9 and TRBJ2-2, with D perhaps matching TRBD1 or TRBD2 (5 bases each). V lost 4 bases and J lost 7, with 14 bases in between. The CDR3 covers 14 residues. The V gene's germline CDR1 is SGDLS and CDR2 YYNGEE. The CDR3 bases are TGTGCCAGCAGCTTCCGCGAGGGGCACGGGGAGCTGTTTTTT. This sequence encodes CASSFREGHGELFF.